This T cell receptor beta chain was observed in a study of post-analysis software for immune sequencing data. Study background: Secondary progressive, relapsing-remitting and progressive-relapsing multiple sclerosis were among the included disease courses.

Note on this clonotype: Its specificity is not known.

Unique molecular identifiers featured in each of the TCR beta cDNA libraries. A single record per CDR3 protein comes from TCRdb applying MiXCR to the PCR reads. This table holds 750,000 to 950,000 distinct CDR3 sequences, approximately 53% found once. Study-wide results and caveats: Samples sharing a preparation batch grouped tightly together when assessed by F measure. About five TRBV segments, including TRBV5-6, TRBV5-1 and TRBV20-1, were more frequent in patients than controls. Controls showed significantly higher normalized Chao1 diversity than did multiple sclerosis patients.

Per germline, CDR1 MDHEN and CDR2 SYDVKM. Trimming stripped 4 bases from V and 0 bases from J, with 10 bases between. The CDR3 loop spans 15 amino acids. The clonotype was recovered from a girl aged 5-17 years with multiple sclerosis. The chain has TRBV28 and TRBJ2-1; D remains unclear. The sample consisted of blood. In DNA, the CDR3 is TGTGCCAGCAGTTATTCGCAGAGCTCCTACAATGAGCAGTTCTTC. Protein sequence: CASSYSQSSYNEQFF.